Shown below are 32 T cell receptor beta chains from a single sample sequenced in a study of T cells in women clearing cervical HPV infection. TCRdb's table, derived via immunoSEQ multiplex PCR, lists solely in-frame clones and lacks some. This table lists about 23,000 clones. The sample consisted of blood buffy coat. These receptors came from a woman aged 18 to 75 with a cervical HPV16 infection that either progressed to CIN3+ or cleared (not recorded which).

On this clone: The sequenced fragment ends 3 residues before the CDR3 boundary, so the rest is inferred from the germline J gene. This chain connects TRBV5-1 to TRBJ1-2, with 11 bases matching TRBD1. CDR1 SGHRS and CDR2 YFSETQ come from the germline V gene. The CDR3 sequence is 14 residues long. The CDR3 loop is CASSFGTGGRGYTF. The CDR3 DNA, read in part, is TGCGCCAGCAGCTTTGGGACAGGGGGGCGAGGC. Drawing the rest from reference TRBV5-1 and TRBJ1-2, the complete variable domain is KAGVTQTPRYLIKTRGQQVTLSCSPISGHRSVSWYQQTPGQGLQFLFEYFSETQRNKGNFPGRFSGRQFSNSRSEMNVSTLELGDSALYLCASSFGTGGRGYTFGSGTRLTVV.

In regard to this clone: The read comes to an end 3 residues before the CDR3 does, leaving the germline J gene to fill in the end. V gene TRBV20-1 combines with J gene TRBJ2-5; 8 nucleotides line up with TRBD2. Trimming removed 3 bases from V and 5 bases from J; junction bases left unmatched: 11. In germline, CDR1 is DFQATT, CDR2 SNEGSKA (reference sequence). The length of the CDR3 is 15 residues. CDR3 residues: CSASDQAGVVETQYF. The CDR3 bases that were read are TGCAGTGCTAGCGACCAAGCGGGAGTCGTTGAGACC.

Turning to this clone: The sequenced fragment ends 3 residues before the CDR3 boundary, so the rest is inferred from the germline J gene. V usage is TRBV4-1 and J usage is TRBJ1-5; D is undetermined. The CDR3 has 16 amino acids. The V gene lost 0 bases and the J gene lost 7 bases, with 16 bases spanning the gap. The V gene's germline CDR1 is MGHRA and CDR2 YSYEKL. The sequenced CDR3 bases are TGCGCCAGCAGCCAAGAGACGGGTCGGTCTTGGCAGCCC. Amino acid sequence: CASSQETGRSWQP. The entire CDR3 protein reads CASSQETGRSWQPQHF.

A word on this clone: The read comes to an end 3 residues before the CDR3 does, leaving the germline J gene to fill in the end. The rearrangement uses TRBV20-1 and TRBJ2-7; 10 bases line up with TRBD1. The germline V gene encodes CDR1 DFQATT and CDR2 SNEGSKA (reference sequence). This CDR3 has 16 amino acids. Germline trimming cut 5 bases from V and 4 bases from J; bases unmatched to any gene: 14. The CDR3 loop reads CSASDRGSLSPYEQYF. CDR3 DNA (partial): TGCAGTGCTTCGGACAGGGGGTCCCTTTCGCCTTACGAG.

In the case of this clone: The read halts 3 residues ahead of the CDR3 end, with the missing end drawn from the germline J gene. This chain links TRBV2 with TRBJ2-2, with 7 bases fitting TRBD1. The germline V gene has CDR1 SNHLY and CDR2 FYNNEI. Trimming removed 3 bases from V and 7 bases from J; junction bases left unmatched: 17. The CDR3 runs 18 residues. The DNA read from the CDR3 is TGTGCCAGCAGTGACCTCTTTAGACAGGGCGGTTGGGTCGGGGAG. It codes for CASSDLFRQGGWVGE. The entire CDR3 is CASSDLFRQGGWVGELFF.

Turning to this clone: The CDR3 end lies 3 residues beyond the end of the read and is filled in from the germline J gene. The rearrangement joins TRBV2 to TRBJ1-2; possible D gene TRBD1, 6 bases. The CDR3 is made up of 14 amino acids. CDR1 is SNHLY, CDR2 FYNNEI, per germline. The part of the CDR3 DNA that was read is TGTGCCAGCAGTGTGGACCAGGGGACCGATACC. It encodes CASSVDQGTDT. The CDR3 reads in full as CASSVDQGTDTYTF.

CDR3 amino acids: CSAGQGQMNTEAFF. The sequenced CDR3 bases are TGCAGTGCTGGCCAGGGACAGATGAACACTGAA. V gene TRBV20-1 combines with J gene TRBJ1-1; 7 bases map to TRBD1. The sequence runs out 3 residues before the end of the CDR3; the remainder is reconstructed from the germline J gene. The germline gives CDR1 DFQATT, CDR2 SNEGSKA (reference sequence). V lost 5 bases to trimming and J lost 0 bases; unmatched junction nucleotides: 6. The CDR3 is made up of 14 amino acids.

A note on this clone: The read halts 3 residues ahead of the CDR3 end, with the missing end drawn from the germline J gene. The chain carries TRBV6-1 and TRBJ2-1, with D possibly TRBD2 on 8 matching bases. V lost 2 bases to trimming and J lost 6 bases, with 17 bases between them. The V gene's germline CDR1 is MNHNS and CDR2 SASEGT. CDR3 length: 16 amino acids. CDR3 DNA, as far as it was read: TGTGCCAGCAGTGAATTGCCGGGAGGGGGCCTCAATGAG. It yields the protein CASSELPGGGLNE. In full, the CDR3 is CASSELPGGGLNEQFF.

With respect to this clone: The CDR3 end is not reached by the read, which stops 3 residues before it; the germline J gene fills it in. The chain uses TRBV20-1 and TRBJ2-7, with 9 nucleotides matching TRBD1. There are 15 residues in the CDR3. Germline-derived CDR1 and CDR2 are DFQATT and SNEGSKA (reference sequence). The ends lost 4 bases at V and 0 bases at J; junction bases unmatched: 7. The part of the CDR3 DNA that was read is TGCAGTGCTACCTCGACAGGGGGGGACTCCTACGAG. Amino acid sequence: CSATSTGGDSYE. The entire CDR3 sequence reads CSATSTGGDSYEQYF.

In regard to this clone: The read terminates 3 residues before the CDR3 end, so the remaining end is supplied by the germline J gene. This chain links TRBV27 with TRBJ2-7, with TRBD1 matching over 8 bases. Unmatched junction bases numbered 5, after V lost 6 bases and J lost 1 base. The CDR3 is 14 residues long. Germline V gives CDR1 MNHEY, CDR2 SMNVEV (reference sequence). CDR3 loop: CASSLRQGSYEQYF. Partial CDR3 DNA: TGTGCCAGCAGCCTTAGACAGGGGTCCTACGAG.

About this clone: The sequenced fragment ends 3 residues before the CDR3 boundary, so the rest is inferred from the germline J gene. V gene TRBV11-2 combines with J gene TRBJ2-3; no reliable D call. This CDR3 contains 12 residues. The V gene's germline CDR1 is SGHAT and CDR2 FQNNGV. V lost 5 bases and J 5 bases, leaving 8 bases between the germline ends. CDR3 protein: CASSPEVDTQYF. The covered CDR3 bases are TGTGCCAGCAGCCCCGAGGTAGATACG.

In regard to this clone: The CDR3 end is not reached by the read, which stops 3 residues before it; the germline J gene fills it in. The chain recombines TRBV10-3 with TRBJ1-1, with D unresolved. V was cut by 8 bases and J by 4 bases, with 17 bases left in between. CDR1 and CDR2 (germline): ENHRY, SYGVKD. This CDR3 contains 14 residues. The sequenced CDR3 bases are TGTGCCATCTGGGCCATCGGAGAAAGCACTGAA. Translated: CAIWAIGESTE. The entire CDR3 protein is CAIWAIGESTEAFF.

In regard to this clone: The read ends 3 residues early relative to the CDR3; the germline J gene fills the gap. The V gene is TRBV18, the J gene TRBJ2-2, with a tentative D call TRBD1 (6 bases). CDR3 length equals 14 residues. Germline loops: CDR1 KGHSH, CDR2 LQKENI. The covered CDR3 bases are TGTGCCAGCTCAAGACAGGATGAGGGTGAAAAG. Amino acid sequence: CASSRQDEGEK. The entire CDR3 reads CASSRQDEGEKLFF. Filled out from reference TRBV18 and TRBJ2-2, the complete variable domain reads NAGVMQNPRHLVRRRGQEARLRCSPMKGHSHVYWYRQLPEEGLKFMVYLQKENIIDESGMPKERFSAEFPKEGPSILRIQQVVRGDSAAYFCASSRQDEGEKLFFGEGSRLTVL.

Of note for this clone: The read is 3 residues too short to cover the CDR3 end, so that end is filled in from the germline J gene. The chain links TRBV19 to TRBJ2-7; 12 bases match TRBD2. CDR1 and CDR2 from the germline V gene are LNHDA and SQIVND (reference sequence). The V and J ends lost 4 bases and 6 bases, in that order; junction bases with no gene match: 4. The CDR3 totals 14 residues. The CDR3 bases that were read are TGTGCCAGTAGTAGGGGACTAGCGGGTGGCGAG. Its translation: CASSRGLAGGE. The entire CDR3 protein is CASSRGLAGGEQYF.

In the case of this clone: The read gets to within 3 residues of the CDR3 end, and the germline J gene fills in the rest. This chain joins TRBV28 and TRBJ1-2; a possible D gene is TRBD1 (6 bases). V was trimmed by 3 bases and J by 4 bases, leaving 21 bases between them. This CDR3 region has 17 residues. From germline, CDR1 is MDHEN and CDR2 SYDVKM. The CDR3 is CASSFGFRQANLYGYTF. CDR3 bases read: TGTGCCAGCAGTTTCGGGTTTCGACAGGCGAACCTCTATGGC.

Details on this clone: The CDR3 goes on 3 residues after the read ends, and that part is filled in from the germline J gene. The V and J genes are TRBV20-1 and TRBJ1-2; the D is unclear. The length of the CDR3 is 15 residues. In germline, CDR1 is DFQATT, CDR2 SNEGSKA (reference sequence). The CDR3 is CSARDSGIGSYEYTF. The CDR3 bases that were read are TGCAGTGCTAGAGATAGCGGGATCGGCTCCTACGAG.

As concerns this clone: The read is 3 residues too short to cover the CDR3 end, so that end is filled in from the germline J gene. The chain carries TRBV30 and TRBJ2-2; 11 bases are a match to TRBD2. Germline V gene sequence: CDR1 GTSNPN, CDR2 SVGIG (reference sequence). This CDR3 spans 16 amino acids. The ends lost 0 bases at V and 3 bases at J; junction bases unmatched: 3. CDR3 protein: CAWSVSGRAYTGELFF. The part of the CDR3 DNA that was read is TGTGCCTGGAGTGTTAGCGGGAGGGCATACACCGGGGAG.

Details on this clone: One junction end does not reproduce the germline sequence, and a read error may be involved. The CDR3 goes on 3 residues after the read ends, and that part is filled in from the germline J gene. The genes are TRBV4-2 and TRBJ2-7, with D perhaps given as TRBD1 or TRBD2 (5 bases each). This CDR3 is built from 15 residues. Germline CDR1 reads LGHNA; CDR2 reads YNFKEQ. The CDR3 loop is CASSQVQGVSYEQYF. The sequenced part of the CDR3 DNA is TGCGCCAGCAGCCAAGTCCAGGGAGTCAGCTACGAG.

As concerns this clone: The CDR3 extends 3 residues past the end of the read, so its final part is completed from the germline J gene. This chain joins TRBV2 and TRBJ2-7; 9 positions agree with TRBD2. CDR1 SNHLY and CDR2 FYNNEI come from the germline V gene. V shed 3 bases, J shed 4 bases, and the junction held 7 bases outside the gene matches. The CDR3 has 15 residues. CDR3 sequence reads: CASSDVAGALYEQYF. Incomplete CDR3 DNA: TGTGCCAGCAGTGATGTAGCGGGGGCCTTGTACGAG.

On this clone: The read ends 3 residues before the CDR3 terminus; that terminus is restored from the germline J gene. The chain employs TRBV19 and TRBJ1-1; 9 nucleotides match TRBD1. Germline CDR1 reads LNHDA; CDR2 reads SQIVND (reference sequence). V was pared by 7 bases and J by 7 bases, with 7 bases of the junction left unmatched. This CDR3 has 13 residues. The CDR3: CASIRQGVNEAFF. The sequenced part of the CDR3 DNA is TGTGCCAGTATACGACAGGGGGTAAATGAA.

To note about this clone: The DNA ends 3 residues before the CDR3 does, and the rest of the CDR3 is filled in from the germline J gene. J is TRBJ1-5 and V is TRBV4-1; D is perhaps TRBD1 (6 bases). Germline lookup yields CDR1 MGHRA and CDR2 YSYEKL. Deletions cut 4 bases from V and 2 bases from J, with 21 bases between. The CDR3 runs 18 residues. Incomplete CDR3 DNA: TGCGCCAGCAGCCGCGAAGGCCGACAGGTACGGGGCAATCAGCCC. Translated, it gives CASSREGRQVRGNQP. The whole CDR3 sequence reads CASSREGRQVRGNQPQHF.

The covered CDR3 bases are TGCAGTGCTAGAGATCTGGCTAGCGGTAACACCGGGGAG. As protein: CSARDLASGNTGE. The complete CDR3 reads CSARDLASGNTGELFF. The chain combines TRBV20-1 with TRBJ2-2, with 7 bases that match TRBD2. From the germline J gene comes the end of the CDR3, since the read stops 3 residues before it. The CDR3 is 16 residues long. After removal of 0 bases from V and 2 bases from J, the junction contained 6 bases not matched to a gene. The germline V gene has CDR1 DFQATT and CDR2 SNEGSKA (reference sequence).

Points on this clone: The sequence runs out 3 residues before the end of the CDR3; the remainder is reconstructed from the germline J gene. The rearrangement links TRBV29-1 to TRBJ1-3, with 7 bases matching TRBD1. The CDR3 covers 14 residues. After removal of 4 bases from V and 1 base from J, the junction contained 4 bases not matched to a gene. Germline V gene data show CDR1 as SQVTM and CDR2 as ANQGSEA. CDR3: CSVGTGRSGNTIYF. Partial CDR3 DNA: TGCAGCGTTGGGACAGGTCGGTCTGGAAACACC.

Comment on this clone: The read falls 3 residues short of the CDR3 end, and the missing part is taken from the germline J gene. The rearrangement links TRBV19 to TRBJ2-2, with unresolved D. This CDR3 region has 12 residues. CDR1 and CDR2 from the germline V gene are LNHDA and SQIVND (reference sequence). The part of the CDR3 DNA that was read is TGTGCCAGTAATCGCGGTAATTCACCG. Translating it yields CASNRGNSP. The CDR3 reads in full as CASNRGNSPLFF.

The CDR3 protein is CASSESDEQYF. Incomplete CDR3 DNA: TGTGCCAGCAGTGAGTCCGACGAG. V gene TRBV2 combines with J gene TRBJ2-7; D gene uncertain. The read ends 3 residues shy of where the CDR3 ends; the end is completed using the germline J gene. Germline CDR1 and CDR2: SNHLY and FYNNEI. This CDR3 spans 11 amino acids. Trimming shortened V by 3 bases and J by 5 bases, and 5 bases separated the two germline ends.

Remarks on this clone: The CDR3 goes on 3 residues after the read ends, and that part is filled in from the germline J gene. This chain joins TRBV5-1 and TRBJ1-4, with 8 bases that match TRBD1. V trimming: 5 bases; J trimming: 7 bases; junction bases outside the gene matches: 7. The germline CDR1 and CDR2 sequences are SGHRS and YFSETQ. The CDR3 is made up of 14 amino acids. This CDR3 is CASRHNDRGEKLFF. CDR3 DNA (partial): TGCGCCAGCAGACATAACGACAGGGGTGAAAAA.

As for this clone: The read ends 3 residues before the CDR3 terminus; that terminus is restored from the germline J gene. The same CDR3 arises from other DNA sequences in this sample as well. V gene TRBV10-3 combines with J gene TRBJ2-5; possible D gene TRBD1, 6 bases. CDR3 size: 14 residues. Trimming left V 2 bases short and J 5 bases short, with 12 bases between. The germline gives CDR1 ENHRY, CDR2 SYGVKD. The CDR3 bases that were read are TGTGCCATCAGTGAGGAACAGGGAGTGGAGACC. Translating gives CAISEEQGVET. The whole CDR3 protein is CAISEEQGVETQYF.

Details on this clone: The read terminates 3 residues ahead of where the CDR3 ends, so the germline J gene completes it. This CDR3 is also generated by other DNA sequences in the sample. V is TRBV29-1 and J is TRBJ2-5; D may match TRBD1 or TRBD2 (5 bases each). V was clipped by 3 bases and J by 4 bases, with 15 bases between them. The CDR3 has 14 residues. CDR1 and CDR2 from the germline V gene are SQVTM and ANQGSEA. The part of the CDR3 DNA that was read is TGCAGCGTTGAGGCAGGGAGTGTGGGAGAGACC. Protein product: CSVEAGSVGET. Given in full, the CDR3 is CSVEAGSVGETQYF.

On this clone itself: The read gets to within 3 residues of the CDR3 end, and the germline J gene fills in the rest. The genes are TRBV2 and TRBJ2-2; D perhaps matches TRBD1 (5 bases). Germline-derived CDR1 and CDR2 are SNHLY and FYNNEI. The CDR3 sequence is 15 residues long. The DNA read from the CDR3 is TGTGCCAGCAGTGAAGCGATCTCTGGGGCCAACGTG. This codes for CASSEAISGANV. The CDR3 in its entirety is CASSEAISGANVLFF.

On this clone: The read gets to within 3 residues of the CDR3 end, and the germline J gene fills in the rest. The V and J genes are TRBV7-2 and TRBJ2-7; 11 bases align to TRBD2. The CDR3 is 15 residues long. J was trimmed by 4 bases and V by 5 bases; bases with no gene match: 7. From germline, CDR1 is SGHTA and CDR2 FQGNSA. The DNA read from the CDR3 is TGTGCCAGCAGCCTGTCAACTAGCGGGGGTTACGAG. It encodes CASSLSTSGGYE. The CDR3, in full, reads CASSLSTSGGYEQYF.

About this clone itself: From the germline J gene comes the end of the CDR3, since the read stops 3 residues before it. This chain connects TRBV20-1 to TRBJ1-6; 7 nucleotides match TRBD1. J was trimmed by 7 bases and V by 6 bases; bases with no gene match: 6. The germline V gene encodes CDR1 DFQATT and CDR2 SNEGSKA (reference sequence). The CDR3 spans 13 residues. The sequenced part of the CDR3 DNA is TGCAGTGCAACCGGGACAGAAAATTCACCC. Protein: CSATGTENSP. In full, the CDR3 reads CSATGTENSPLHF.

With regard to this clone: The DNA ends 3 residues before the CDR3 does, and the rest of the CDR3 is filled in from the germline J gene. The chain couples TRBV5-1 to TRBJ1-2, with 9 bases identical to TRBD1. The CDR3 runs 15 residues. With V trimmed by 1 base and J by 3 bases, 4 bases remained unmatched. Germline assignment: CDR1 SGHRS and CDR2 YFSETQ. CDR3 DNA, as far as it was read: TGCGCCAGCAGCTTGTATACAGGGGGCGACTATGGC. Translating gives CASSLYTGGDYG. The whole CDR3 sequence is CASSLYTGGDYGYTF.